Shown below are 28 T cell receptor beta chains from a single sample sequenced in a study of cytomegalovirus exposure and HLA in healthy donors. Produced via immunoSEQ multiplex PCR; TCRdb's table is partial and in-frame only. The sample lists approximately 120,000 clones; about 96% were seen once. The sequenced sample consisted of PBMCs. The receptor set was obtained from a man aged 18 to 30 in good health and CMV-seronegative.

This sequence joins TRBV7-9 and TRBJ2-3; D is ambiguous. This CDR3 contains 13 residues. Trimming took 6 bases from V and 0 from J, leaving 7 bases between them. Germline CDR1 is SEHNR and CDR2 is FQNEAQ (reference sequence). The CDR3 coding sequence is TGTGCCAGCAGTTCCCCTAGCACAGATACGCAGTATTTT. Amino acids: CASSSPSTDTQYF.

The DNA of the CDR3 is TGTGCCAGCAGGGGCAACGCAGATACGCAGTATTTT. Translation: CASRGNADTQYF. The chain combines TRBV28 with TRBJ2-3; no clear D gene. Looked up from germline, CDR1 is MDHEN and CDR2 is SYDVKM. The CDR3 extends over 12 amino acids. Between the trimmed V and J ends, which lost 6 bases and 4 bases, there was a span of 8 bases.

The count of this clone is one. V usage is TRBV19 and J usage is TRBJ1-4, with D possibly matching TRBD1 (5 bases). The CDR3 is made up of 15 amino acids. CDR1 and CDR2 (germline): LNHDA, SQIVND (reference sequence). Trimming removed 5 bases at V and 5 bases at J, with 15 bases between. The CDR3 here is CASSPRQLRNEKLFF. The CDR3 DNA follows: TGTGCCAGTAGTCCCAGACAGCTGAGAAATGAAAAACTGTTTTTT. Full variable domain (remainder filled in from reference TRBV19 and TRBJ1-4): DGGITQSPKYLFRKEGQNVTLSCEQNLNHDAMYWYRQDPGQGLRLIYYSQIVNDFQKGDIAEGYSVSREKKESFPLTVTSAQKNPTAFYLCASSPRQLRNEKLFFGSGTQLSVL.

This chain uses TRBV7-3 with TRBJ1-1, with D perhaps matching TRBD1 (5 bases). Germline V lookup: CDR1 SGHTA, CDR2 FQGTGA. CDR3 length equals 15 residues. The germline V and J ends were trimmed by 2 bases and 3 bases, with 13 bases remaining between them. The CDR3 region has the DNA TGTGCCAGCAGCTTAGGCGTGGGGCTGTACACTGAAGCTTTCTTT. This gives the protein CASSLGVGLYTEAFF.

The chain carries TRBV19 and TRBJ2-2; D may be TRBD2 (6 bases). The CDR3 contains 16 residues. The germline CDR1 and CDR2 sequences are LNHDA and SQIVND (reference sequence). V was pared by 5 bases and J by 0 bases, with 13 bases between. The CDR3 here is CASSLRGTPNTGELFF. CDR3 coding DNA: TGTGCCAGTAGTCTACGCGGGACTCCGAACACCGGGGAGCTGTTTTTT.

The V gene is TRBV5-1, the J gene TRBJ1-1, with D tentatively TRBD1 (6 bases). The CDR3 covers 17 residues. Per the germline V gene, CDR1 is SGHRS and CDR2 is YFSETQ. Trimming removed 2 bases from V and 0 bases from J, with 17 bases in between. CDR3 loop: CASSLPKATGLNTEAFF. CDR3 nucleotides: TGCGCCAGCAGCTTACCTAAAGCCACAGGGCTGAACACTGAAGCTTTCTTT. Based on the CDR3 plus reference TRBV5-1 and TRBJ1-1, the full variable domain is KAGVTQTPRYLIKTRGQQVTLSCSPISGHRSVSWYQQTPGQGLQFLFEYFSETQRNKGNFPGRFSGRQFSNSRSEMNVSTLELGDSALYLCASSLPKATGLNTEAFFGQGTRLTVV.

V and J are TRBV15 and TRBJ1-3; unclear D gene. From germline, CDR1 is LNHNV and CDR2 YYDKDF (reference sequence). Trimming left V 3 bases short and J 2 bases short, with 11 bases between. The CDR3 has 15 residues. Here the CDR3 reads CATSSLAGPGNTIYF. The CDR3 coding sequence is TGTGCCACCAGCAGTCTAGCCGGACCTGGAAACACCATATATTTT. The full variable domain, rest sourced from reference TRBV15 and TRBJ1-3, is DAMVIQNPRYQVTQFGKPVTLSCSQTLNHNVMYWYQQKSSQAPKLLFHYYDKDFNNEADTPDNFQSRRPNTSFCFLDIRSPGLGDTAMYLCATSSLAGPGNTIYFGEGSWLTVV.

J is TRBJ1-5 and V is TRBV19; TRBD1 agrees at 10 bases. CDR3 length equals 17 residues. Unmatched junction bases numbered 10, after V lost 7 bases and J lost 1 base. Germline-derived CDR1 and CDR2 are LNHDA and SQIVND (reference sequence). CDR3 bases: TGTGCCAGTATAGGACAGGGGGTTTTCGCAAGCAATCAGCCCCAGCATTTT. Its translation is CASIGQGVFASNQPQHF. Based on the CDR3 plus reference TRBV19 and TRBJ1-5, the full variable domain is DGGITQSPKYLFRKEGQNVTLSCEQNLNHDAMYWYRQDPGQGLRLIYYSQIVNDFQKGDIAEGYSVSREKKESFPLTVTSAQKNPTAFYLCASIGQGVFASNQPQHFGDGTRLSIL.

This clone was observed once. The gene calls are TRBV4-2 and TRBJ2-1; 8 bases align to TRBD2. CDR3 length: 17 residues. Germline V gene sequence: CDR1 LGHNA, CDR2 YNFKEQ. V was pared by 1 base and J by 8 bases, with 13 bases of the junction left unmatched. This chain's CDR3 is CASSQGGLANLGDEQFF. The CDR3 nucleotides are TGTGCCAGCAGCCAAGGCGGACTAGCAAATTTGGGGGATGAGCAGTTCTTC.

V usage is TRBV11-2 and J usage is TRBJ2-7; D perhaps matches TRBD2 (6 bases). The CDR3 runs 16 residues. Trimming removed 2 bases from V and 2 bases from J, with 16 bases in between. Germline assignment: CDR1 SGHAT and CDR2 FQNNGV. The CDR3, as DNA: TGTGCCAGCAGCTTAAAGGGTGGGCGGGAAGCCTACGAGCAGTACTTC. Its protein product is CASSLKGGREAYEQYF.

This clone was observed once. J is TRBJ2-3 and V is TRBV6-6; tentative D call: TRBD1 (5 bases). Germline V gene sequence: CDR1 MNHNY, CDR2 SVGAGI (reference sequence). The CDR3 loop spans 14 amino acids. V lost 3 bases to trimming and J lost 7 bases, with 14 bases between them. DNA of the CDR3: TGTGCCAGCAGTTATGGTCAGGGTAGACATACGCAGTATTTT. Protein product: CASSYGQGRHTQYF.

This rearrangement joins TRBV5-1 to TRBJ1-2; D remains unclear. Germline loops: CDR1 SGHRS, CDR2 YFSETQ. Trimming cost V 0 bases and J 5 bases, with 8 bases left between them. The CDR3 runs 13 residues. The CDR3 sequence is CASSLEAAYGYTF. In nucleotides, the CDR3 is TGCGCCAGCAGCTTGGAGGCGGCGTATGGCTACACCTTC.

This chain links TRBV9 with TRBJ2-3; 7 bases are shared with TRBD2. The germline V gene encodes CDR1 SGDLS and CDR2 YYNGEE. V gave up 1 base and J gave up 11 bases; unmatched junction bases: 10. The CDR3 has 14 amino acids. The CDR3 DNA is TGTGCCAGCAGCGTAAAAGGGGCGGGGGACGGGCAGTATTTT. It translates to CASSVKGAGDGQYF.

The chain links TRBV28 to TRBJ2-7; TRBD2 is a possible D gene (5 bases). The germline V and J ends were trimmed by 6 bases and 3 bases, with 15 bases remaining between them. Germline CDR1 reads MDHEN; CDR2 reads SYDVKM. This CDR3 spans 14 amino acids. The CDR3 here is CASSRPPGIYEQYF. In nucleotides, the CDR3 is TGTGCCAGCAGCCGACCCCCGGGAATCTACGAGCAGTACTTC.

V is TRBV25-1 and J is TRBJ1-1; D might be TRBD1 (5 bases). This CDR3 contains 13 residues. Trimming left V 4 bases short and J 3 bases short, with 9 bases between. Germline CDR1 MGHDK, CDR2 SYGVNS. As DNA, the CDR3 is TGTGCCAGCAGTGCCCTAGGGGACACTGAAGCTTTCTTT. Encoded protein: CASSALGDTEAFF.

V is TRBV5-6 and J is TRBJ2-1, with D possibly matching TRBD2 (6 bases). Germline V gene lookup returns CDR1 SGHDT and CDR2 YYEEEE. The length of the CDR3 is 16 residues. The V end lost 1 base, the J end lost 10 bases, and 21 bases lay between the germline ends. The DNA of the CDR3 is TGTGCCAGCAGCTTGACAACGGGAGTAAGTTATAACGAGCAGTTCTTC. It encodes CASSLTTGVSYNEQFF.

The rearrangement links TRBV28 to TRBJ2-1, with a weak D call TRBD2 (5 bases). Germline V lookup: CDR1 MDHEN, CDR2 SYDVKM. CDR3 length: 14 residues. The V end lost 3 bases, the J end lost 3 bases, and 9 bases lay between the germline ends. Here the CDR3 DNA reads TGTGCCAGCAGTTTGGAGGAACACTACAATGAGCAGTTCTTC. Its translation is CASSLEEHYNEQFF.

The J gene is TRBJ2-1, the V gene TRBV7-9, with 11 positions matching TRBD2. J gave up 8 bases and V 5 bases, and 11 bases lay outside the gene matches. The V gene's germline CDR1 is SEHNR and CDR2 FQNEAQ (reference sequence). The CDR3 consists of 16 residues. CDR3 residues: CASSPHTSGRRDEQFF. The CDR3 DNA is TGTGCCAGCAGCCCTCATACTAGCGGGAGACGGGATGAGCAGTTCTTC. The variable domain in full, completed from reference TRBV7-9 and TRBJ2-1, reads DTGVSQNPRHKITKRGQNVTFRCDPISEHNRLYWYRQTLGQGPEFLTYFQNEAQLEKSRLLSDRFSAERPKGSFSTLEIQRTEQGDSAMYLCASSPHTSGRRDEQFFGPGTRLTVL.

The chain uses TRBV11-3 and TRBJ2-2, with 10 bases that match TRBD1. The CDR3 runs to 15 residues. Per the germline V gene, CDR1 is SGHNT and CDR2 is YENEEA. V was clipped by 6 bases and J by 7 bases; unmatched bases: 8. CDR3 in DNA: TGTGCCAGCAGTCGGGACAGGGGTATGGGCGGGGAGCTGTTTTTT. The encoded protein is CASSRDRGMGGELFF.

This chain links TRBV5-5 with TRBJ1-2; 12 nucleotides agree with TRBD1. There are 16 residues in the CDR3. In germline, CDR1 is SGHKS, CDR2 YYEKEE (reference sequence). J lost 4 bases, V lost 0 bases, and 4 bases had no gene match. CDR3 nucleotide sequence: TGTGCCAGCAGCTTGGTTGGGACAGGGGGCCCCTATGGCTACACCTTC. Its translation is CASSLVGTGGPYGYTF. The complete variable domain, with remaining parts taken from reference TRBV5-5 and TRBJ1-2, reads DAGVTQSPTHLIKTRGQQVTLRCSPISGHKSVSWYQQVLGQGPQFIFQYYEKEERGRGNFPDRFSARQFPNYSSELNVNALLLGDSALYLCASSLVGTGGPYGYTFGSGTRLTVV.

The table lists this clone with a count of one. The chain couples TRBV5-1 to TRBJ2-7; TRBD2 agrees at 12 bases. Germline V gene sequence: CDR1 SGHRS, CDR2 YFSETQ. This CDR3 is built from 18 residues. Trimming took 0 bases from V and 6 from J; bases not matched to a gene: 13. CDR3 sequence: CASSLVPSGRASPSEQYF. The CDR3 bases are TGCGCCAGCAGCTTGGTTCCTAGCGGGAGGGCCTCACCCTCCGAGCAGTACTTC.

The V and J genes are TRBV27 and TRBJ1-2, with D tentatively TRBD1 (6 bases). The CDR3 consists of 13 residues. The V gene lost 0 bases and the J gene lost 8 bases, with 10 bases spanning the gap. From germline, CDR1 is MNHEY and CDR2 SMNVEV (reference sequence). This CDR3 is CASSLSQGEGYTF. CDR3 bases: TGTGCCAGCAGTTTATCACAGGGAGAGGGCTACACCTTC.

The gene calls are TRBV6-1 and TRBJ2-1; 14 nucleotides line up with TRBD2. CDR1 MNHNS and CDR2 SASEGT come from the germline V gene. The CDR3 runs 20 residues. With 0 bases clipped from V and 0 bases from J, the junction kept 7 bases outside the gene matches. CDR3 coding DNA: TGTGCCAGCAGTGAAGCTCCCAGGACTAGCGGGAGGAGCTCCTACAATGAGCAGTTCTTC. It encodes CASSEAPRTSGRSSYNEQFF.

The chain links TRBV28 to TRBJ2-3; TRBD1 matches 7 bases. Trimming at V came to 3 bases and at J to 7 bases, leaving 7 bases not matched to a gene. The CDR3 is 14 amino acids. Germline CDR1 reads MDHEN; CDR2 reads SYDVKM. The CDR3 spells CASSFWDSTNTQYF. CDR3 bases: TGTGCCAGCAGTTTTTGGGACAGCACTAATACGCAGTATTTT.

The chain recombines TRBV10-3 with TRBJ1-5, with unresolved D. The CDR3 has 16 residues. V lost 0 bases to trimming and J lost 0 bases, with 9 bases between them. Germline-derived CDR1 and CDR2 are ENHRY and SYGVKD. The chain's CDR3 is CAISESQTISNQPQHF. The CDR3 nucleotides read TGTGCCATCAGTGAGTCCCAGACTATTAGCAATCAGCCCCAGCATTTT.

The V and J genes are TRBV19 and TRBJ2-1; a weak D match, TRBD2 (6 bases). The CDR3 totals 15 residues. Trimming took off 4 bases at V and 3 bases at J, with 13 bases between the two ends. Germline assignment: CDR1 LNHDA and CDR2 SQIVND (reference sequence). Here the CDR3 reads CASSSGPSVYNEQFF. CDR3 nucleotides: TGTGCCAGTAGTAGTGGGCCTAGCGTCTACAATGAGCAGTTCTTC.

The gene calls are TRBV9 and TRBJ1-3; D is uncertain. The CDR3 runs to 16 residues. Deletions cut 4 bases from V and 0 bases from J, with 14 bases between. From germline, CDR1 is SGDLS and CDR2 YYNGEE. Here the CDR3 reads CASSMSSGDSGNTIYF. CDR3 nucleotides: TGTGCCAGCAGCATGAGCTCCGGGGACTCTGGAAACACCATATATTTT. The full variable domain, rest sourced from reference TRBV9 and TRBJ1-3, is DSGVTQTPKHLITATGQRVTLRCSPRSGDLSVYWYQQSLDQGLQFLIQYYNGEERAKGNILERFSAQQFPDLHSELNLSSLELGDSALYFCASSMSSGDSGNTIYFGEGSWLTVV.

This sequence joins TRBV7-2 and TRBJ1-2, with TRBD1 identical over 10 bases. The CDR3 sequence is 14 residues long. With 5 bases clipped from V and 6 bases from J, the junction kept 6 bases outside the gene matches. Germline CDR1 reads SGHTA; CDR2 reads FQGNSA. The chain's CDR3 is CASSIDRGRDGYTF. Here the CDR3 DNA reads TGTGCCAGCAGCATAGACAGGGGGCGAGATGGCTACACCTTC.